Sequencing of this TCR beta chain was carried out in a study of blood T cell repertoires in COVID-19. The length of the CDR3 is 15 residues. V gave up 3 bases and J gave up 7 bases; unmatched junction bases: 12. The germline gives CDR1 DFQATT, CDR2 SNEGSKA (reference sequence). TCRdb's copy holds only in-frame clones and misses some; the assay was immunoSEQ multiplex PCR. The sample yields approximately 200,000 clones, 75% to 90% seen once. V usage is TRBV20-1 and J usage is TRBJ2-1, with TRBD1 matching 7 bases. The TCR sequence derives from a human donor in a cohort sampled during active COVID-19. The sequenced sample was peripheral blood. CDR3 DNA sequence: TGCAGTGCTAGTAATGAAAGGGGGCTTCCGAATGAGCAGTTCTTC. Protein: CSASNERGLPNEQFF.